These 23 T cell receptor beta chains were sequenced from one sample in a study of T cells in Graves' hyperthyroidism and ophthalmopathy. RNA transcripts gave rise to amplified TCR beta CDR3 regions. The TCR CDR3 was amplified in a first-round RT-PCR using the HTBI primer set. TCRdb reanalysed the multiplex PCR reads using MiXCR and keeps one entry per CDR3 protein. This table holds 750,000 to 950,000 distinct CDR3 sequences, 35% to 45% found once. Sequencing was carried out using blood. The source is a man between 18 and 35 years old with Graves' hyperthyroidism.

The chain employs TRBV20-1 and TRBJ2-2, with D possibly matching TRBD1 (7 bases). The CDR3 contains 15 residues. Germline lookup yields CDR1 DFQATT and CDR2 SNEGSKA (reference sequence). The V end was cut by 2 bases, the J end by 3 bases, with 13 bases between. The CDR3 region is CSARRAGGHTGELFF. The CDR3 DNA is TGCAGTGCTAGAAGGGCAGGGGGGCACACCGGGGAGCTGTTTTTT.

For this clonotype: At one of its ends the junction is not consistent with the germline gene, which may arise from a read error. CDR3 residues: CASRTGQGLTEAFF. CDR3 nucleotide sequence: TGTGCCAGCAGGACCGGACAGGGGTTGACTGAAGCTTTCTTT. J is TRBJ1-1 and V is TRBV10-1; 9 nucleotides line up with TRBD1. Germline CDR1 is WNHNN and CDR2 is SYGVQD (reference sequence). The CDR3 length is 14 residues.

CDR3 coding DNA: TGTGCCACCAGCAGGATACAGGGAACTGAAGCTTTCTTT. It yields the protein CATSRIQGTEAFF. The chain is built from TRBV15 and TRBJ1-1, with a tentative D call TRBD1 (6 bases). V lost 3 bases to trimming and J lost 5 bases, with 10 bases between them. Germline V gene data show CDR1 as LNHNV and CDR2 as YYDKDF (reference sequence). The CDR3 extends over 13 amino acids.

At least ten counts were recorded for this clonotype. The CDR3 here is CASRGDRMSNQPQHF. The CDR3 DNA reads TGTGCCAGCAGAGGGGACAGGATGAGCAATCAGCCCCAGCATTTT. The chain joins TRBV2 to TRBJ1-5; 8 bases are a match to TRBD1. J gave up 1 base and V 6 bases, and 5 bases lay outside the gene matches. In germline, CDR1 is SNHLY, CDR2 FYNNEI. The CDR3 spans 15 residues.

This clonotype turned up a few times. The rearrangement links TRBV12-3 or TRBV12-4 to TRBJ1-1; D might be TRBD1 (5 bases). The CDR3 sequence is 13 residues long. With 5 bases removed from V and 3 bases from J, the gap between germline ends came to 10 bases. In DNA, the CDR3 is TGTGCCAGCAGTGGGACGGCACACACTGAAGCTTTCTTT. It is translated as CASSGTAHTEAFF.

The V gene is TRBV6-5, the J gene TRBJ1-2, with D possibly TRBD1 on 6 matching bases. The V end lost 0 bases, the J end lost 8 bases, and 16 bases lay between the germline ends. The CDR3 runs to 15 residues. CDR1 MNHEY and CDR2 SVGAGI come from the germline V gene. The CDR3 coding sequence is TGTGCCAGCAGTTACTCGGGACATTGGGAAGGCGGCTACACCTTC. Its translation: CASSYSGHWEGGYTF.

This clonotype was seen more than once but under ten times. The chain uses TRBV7-2 and TRBJ1-4, with TRBD1 as a possible D gene (5 bases). Germline V gene data show CDR1 as SGHTA and CDR2 as FQGNSA. V was clipped by 5 bases and J by 7 bases, with 26 bases between them. This CDR3 contains 18 residues. Here the CDR3 DNA reads TGTGCCAGCAGCCCCCTAAACCCAGGACACCCCCAGGGTGAAAAACTGTTTTTT. This codes for CASSPLNPGHPQGEKLFF.

The J gene is TRBJ2-5, the V gene TRBV11-1, with D tentatively TRBD1 (5 bases). V was cut by 6 bases and J by 5 bases, with 19 bases left in between. This CDR3 is built from 15 residues. Germline V CDR1 and CDR2: SGHAT, FQDESV (reference sequence). This chain's CDR3 is CASSYRQGELETQYF. CDR3 nucleotide sequence: TGTGCCAGCAGTTATCGGCAGGGCGAGTTGGAGACCCAGTACTTC.

V usage is TRBV20-1 and J usage is TRBJ1-1; a possible D gene is TRBD1 (6 bases). The CDR3 is 14 amino acids. Germline V gene lookup returns CDR1 DFQATT and CDR2 SNEGSKA (reference sequence). V was shortened by 5 bases and J by 0 bases, with 13 bases between the two germline ends. This CDR3 is CSARRQVMNTEAFF. For the CDR3, the DNA is TGCAGTGCTCGCCGACAGGTTATGAACACTGAAGCTTTCTTT.

The chain has TRBV2 and TRBJ2-6; D is possibly TRBD1 or TRBD2 (5 bases each). The ends were cut back, 2 bases at V and 7 bases at J, with 30 bases in the middle. The CDR3 length is 21 residues. Germline V gene sequence: CDR1 SNHLY, CDR2 FYNNEI. CDR3 nucleotide sequence: TGTGCCAGCAGTGAACGCGGGTACGCGAACACCGGGGCCAATCTCGCCAACGTCCTGACTTTC. Its translation is CASSERGYANTGANLANVLTF.

V gene TRBV20-1 combines with J gene TRBJ2-7; maybe TRBD2 (5 bases). Germline CDR1 DFQATT, CDR2 SNEGSKA (reference sequence). V was pared by 6 bases and J by 1 base, with 19 bases between. This CDR3 contains 15 residues. In DNA, the CDR3 is TGCAGTGCCTATGGACTGGAGAGTCCTTCCTACGAGCAGTACTTC. Translation: CSAYGLESPSYEQYF.

This clonotype showed up many times. CDR3: CASSQDRGVETQYF. CDR3 in DNA: TGTGCCAGCAGCCAAGATCGTGGCGTTGAGACCCAGTACTTC. J is TRBJ2-5 and V is TRBV14; D remains ambiguous. Trimming shortened V by 0 bases and J by 5 bases, and 10 bases separated the two germline ends. The CDR3 spans 14 residues. CDR1 is SGHDN and CDR2 is FVKESK in the germline V gene.

The CDR3 reads CASSVGDRLQETQYF. CDR3 DNA sequence: TGTGCCAGCAGCGTAGGGGATAGACTCCAAGAGACCCAGTACTTC. This chain joins TRBV9 and TRBJ2-5; D is uncertain. V was pared by 0 bases and J by 1 base, with 10 bases between. The CDR3 is 15 amino acids. Germline assignment: CDR1 SGDLS and CDR2 YYNGEE.

This CDR3 is CASSRGTGEETQYF. The CDR3 DNA reads TGTGCCAGCAGCCGTGGAACAGGGGAAGAGACCCAGTACTTC. V and J are TRBV13 and TRBJ2-5; 7 bases fit TRBD1. The CDR3 spans 14 residues. Germline trimming cut 5 bases from V and 3 bases from J; bases unmatched to any gene: 6. Germline-derived CDR1 and CDR2 are PRHDT and FYEKMQ (reference sequence).

This clonotype was picked up many times. The J gene is TRBJ1-2, the V gene TRBV7-9, with TRBD1 matching over 7 bases. Germline-derived CDR1 and CDR2 are SEHNR and FQNEAQ (reference sequence). V lost 1 base to trimming and J lost 6 bases; unmatched junction nucleotides: 8. CDR3 length: 15 residues. This chain's CDR3 is CASSLGLAGGNGYTF. The CDR3 DNA sequence: TGTGCCAGCAGCTTAGGTCTGGCAGGGGGTAATGGCTACACCTTC.

The chain has TRBV12-3 or TRBV12-4 and TRBJ1-5, with D maybe TRBD1 (6 bases). CDR3 size: 13 residues. Trimming left V 7 bases short and J 3 bases short, with 10 bases between. This chain's CDR3 is CASKGEVNQPQHF. CDR3 DNA: TGTGCCAGCAAGGGGGAGGTCAATCAGCCCCAGCATTTT.

In this sample, this clonotype turned up a few times. V usage is TRBV7-8 and J usage is TRBJ2-5; D might be TRBD2 (6 bases). CDR3 length: 14 residues. CDR1 is SGHVS and CDR2 is FQNEAQ in the germline V gene. With 5 bases removed from V and 5 bases from J, the gap between germline ends came to 15 bases. CDR3 protein: CASSPGGGRETQYF. CDR3 in DNA: TGTGCCAGCAGCCCCGGGGGAGGCAGGGAGACCCAGTACTTC.

This clonotype was detected a few times. The J gene is TRBJ2-5, the V gene TRBV5-1; 8 nucleotides line up with TRBD1. The germline CDR1 and CDR2 sequences are SGHRS and YFSETQ. The CDR3 spans 13 residues. Trimming took 4 bases from V and 5 from J; bases not matched to a gene: 4. The CDR3 DNA sequence: TGCGCCAGCAGCCAGGGGGCGAGGGAGACCCAGTACTTC. Amino acid sequence: CASSQGARETQYF.

This clonotype was counted only a few times. The rearrangement joins TRBV7-2 to TRBJ2-2, with D tentatively TRBD1 (5 bases). The CDR3 spans 18 residues. Germline CDR1 SGHTA, CDR2 FQGNSA. Trimming removed 1 base at V and 0 bases at J, with 15 bases between. The DNA of the CDR3 is TGTGCCAGCAGCTTAGGGGGCAGGACGGTAACGAACACCGGGGAGCTGTTTTTT. This codes for CASSLGGRTVTNTGELFF.

This clonotype was found many times. J is TRBJ1-2 and V is TRBV19; D uncertain. The CDR3 loop spans 12 amino acids. V was shortened by 2 bases and J by 9 bases, with 10 bases between the two germline ends. Germline-derived CDR1 and CDR2 are LNHDA and SQIVND (reference sequence). CDR3 protein: CASSISPLRYTF. CDR3 DNA sequence: TGTGCCAGTAGTATATCTCCATTGCGCTACACCTTC.

The J gene is TRBJ1-2, the V gene TRBV6-5; D not certain. CDR3 length equals 11 residues. Trimming stripped 6 bases from V and 8 bases from J, with 10 bases between. Germline V gene data show CDR1 as MNHEY and CDR2 as SVGAGI. CDR3 amino acids: CASRWTSGYTF. CDR3 sequence (DNA): TGTGCCAGCAGGTGGACGAGCGGCTACACCTTC.

In this sample, this clonotype turned up once. The V call is TRBV20-1, the J call TRBJ2-6; 7 positions match TRBD1. The V gene's germline CDR1 is DFQATT and CDR2 SNEGSKA (reference sequence). V lost 6 bases to trimming and J lost 4 bases; unmatched junction nucleotides: 6. The CDR3 extends over 14 amino acids. CDR3 nucleotides: TGCAGTGCCCCTGACAGGGAGGGGGCCAACGTCCTGACTTTC. The encoded protein is CSAPDREGANVLTF.

The chain recombines TRBV11-2 with TRBJ2-2, with TRBD2 matching 10 bases. The CDR3 runs 16 residues. Trimming at V came to 3 bases and at J to 2 bases, leaving 3 bases not matched to a gene. From germline, CDR1 is SGHAT and CDR2 FQNNGV. DNA for the CDR3: TGTGCCAGCAGCTTGGGACTAGCGAGAAACACCGGGGAGCTGTTTTTT. This codes for CASSLGLARNTGELFF. Combining the CDR3 with reference TRBV11-2 and TRBJ2-2 gives the whole variable domain EAGVAQSPRYKIIEKRQSVAFWCNPISGHATLYWYQQILGQGPKLLIQFQNNGVVDDSQLPKDRFSAERLKGVDSTLKIQPAKLEDSAVYLCASSLGLARNTGELFFGEGSRLTVL.